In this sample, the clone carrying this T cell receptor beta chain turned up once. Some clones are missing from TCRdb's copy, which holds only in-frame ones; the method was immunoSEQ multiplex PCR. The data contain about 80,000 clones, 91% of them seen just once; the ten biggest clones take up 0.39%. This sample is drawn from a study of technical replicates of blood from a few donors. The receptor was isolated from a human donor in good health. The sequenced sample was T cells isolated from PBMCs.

As DNA, the CDR3 is TGTGCCACCCGACAGGGGGACACTGAAGCTTTCTTT. It specifies CATRQGDTEAFF. This chain joins TRBV19 and TRBJ1-1, with 9 bases lining up with TRBD1. V lost 10 bases and J lost 3; bases outside the gene matches: 3. Germline V gene data show CDR1 as LNHDA and CDR2 as SQIVND (reference sequence). The CDR3 covers 12 residues.